This TCR beta chain is drawn from a study of T-cell memory formation after mild COVID-19. There are a few counts of this clonotype. In TCRdb, the 5' RACE reads were re-called with MiXCR into one record per CDR3 protein. In the table there are 250,000 or so distinct CDR3 sequences, approximately 19% of which are singletons. CDR1 is MGHRA and CDR2 is YSYEKL in the germline V gene. The CDR3 length is 14 residues. V shed 0 bases and J shed 7 bases, with 12 bases lying between them. The receptor was isolated from a young man who had mild COVID-19 (a few samples of this study predate the infection). Cell type and time point are not known. The chain is built from TRBV4-1 and TRBJ1-2; possibly TRBD1 for D (6 bases). Sample: PBMCs or a T cell subset sorted from them (not recorded which). The CDR3 region has the DNA TGCGCCAGCAGCCAAGATCGGGGGGCGGGTGGCTACACCTTC. Translating gives CASSQDRGAGGYTF.